This TCR beta chain appears in the sequencing data of a study of cytomegalovirus exposure and HLA in healthy donors. Study-wide points: Researchers counted 150 to 200 TCR beta chains as cytomegalovirus-associated.

Trimming removed 4 bases from V and 7 bases from J; junction bases left unmatched: 18. In germline, CDR1 is SGHTA, CDR2 FQGNSA. The CDR3 covers 17 residues. TCRdb's copy holds only in-frame clones and misses some; the assay was immunoSEQ multiplex PCR. The sample holds about 330,000 clones, roughly 85% seen once. Comments on this clone: Its specificity is not known.

Sequencing was carried out using PBMCs. The TCR comes from a young woman in good health and CMV-seronegative. The genes are TRBV7-2 and TRBJ2-5; 7 positions agree with TRBD1. The CDR3 bases are TGTGCCAGCAGCTCACGCACCATTAAACAGGGGTGGGGGACCCAGTACTTC. Protein: CASSSRTIKQGWGTQYF. Full variable domain (missing parts from reference TRBV7-2 and TRBJ2-5): GAGVSQSPSNKVTEKGKDVELRCDPISGHTALYWYRQSLGQGLEFLIYFQGNSAPDKSGLPSDRFSAERTGGSVSTLTIQRTQQEDSAVYLCASSSRTIKQGWGTQYFGPGTRLLVL.